The entry that follows covers one T cell receptor beta chain sequence. This sample was included in a study of blood T cell repertoires in COVID-19. Study-wide context: Specimens from acute and convalescent COVID-19 originated in the United States, Italy and Spain. Sources were T cells, B-cell-depleted T cells, or PBMCs; the material itself was cDNA or gDNA.

In the authors' methods: How many nucleated cells were present was estimated from reference gene primer amplification. Profiling relied on immunoSEQ multiplex PCR, and the TCRdb table lists in-frame clones only, not all of them. V and J calls and clone size come straight from that table; D and trimming were deduced from the DNA. This table holds about 210,000 clones, 65% to 85% found once. There are 16 residues in the CDR3. Germline CDR1 SGHRS, CDR2 YFSETQ. V gave up 0 bases and J gave up 2 bases, with 14 bases separating them. The receptor comes from a woman aged 45-60 years with acute or convalescent COVID-19. Sequencing was carried out using peripheral blood. This chain connects TRBV5-1 to TRBJ1-2; D is perhaps TRBD1 (5 bases). The CDR3 DNA follows: TGCGCCAGCAGCTTGGTTGGGGGAGGATCCAACTATGGCTACACCTTC. Protein product: CASSLVGGGSNYGYTF.